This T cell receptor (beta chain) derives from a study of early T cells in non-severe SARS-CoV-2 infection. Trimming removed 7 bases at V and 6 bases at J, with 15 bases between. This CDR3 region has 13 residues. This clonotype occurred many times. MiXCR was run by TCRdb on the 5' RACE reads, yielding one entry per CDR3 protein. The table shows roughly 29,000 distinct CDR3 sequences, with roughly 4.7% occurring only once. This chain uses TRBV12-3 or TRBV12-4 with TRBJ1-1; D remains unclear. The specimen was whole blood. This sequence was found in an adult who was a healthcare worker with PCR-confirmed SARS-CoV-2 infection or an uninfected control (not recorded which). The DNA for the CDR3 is TGTGCCAGCATCCCAAACGCCCTTTCTGAAGCTTTCTTT. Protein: CASIPNALSEAFF.